The clone carrying this TCR beta chain was detected only once. As yet, its antigen is unknown. The source of the sample is a study of cytomegalovirus exposure and HLA in healthy donors. Study summary: Genotyping of hundreds of donors showed that roughly 83% belonged to the Caucasian-associated ancestry cluster. General study findings and limits: The likely explanation for a cluster of highly shared sequence variants was sequencing artifact.

CDR1 is MNHEY, CDR2 SVGAGI, per germline. Unmatched junction bases numbered 4, after V lost 6 bases and J lost 0 bases. The CDR3 totals 14 residues. The PCR employed 60 Vbeta primers together with 13 Jbeta primers. This table comes from immunoSEQ multiplex PCR, and its TCRdb copy is limited to in-frame clones, with some not included. The sample records more than 150,000 clones, roughly 77% being singletons. The TCR originated in a woman aged 50 to 65 in good health and CMV-seropositive. This chain joins TRBV6-5 and TRBJ2-7, with TRBD2 matching over 8 bases. Sequencing was carried out using PBMCs. CDR3 in amino acids: CASRSSGSSYEQYF. CDR3 DNA: TGTGCCAGCAGGTCAAGCGGGAGCTCCTACGAGCAGTACTTC.